One and the same sample provided the 28 T cell receptor beta chains below, sequenced in a study of T cells in Graves' hyperthyroidism and ophthalmopathy. RNA transcripts yielded amplified TCR beta CDR3 regions. HTBI primers were the set used in a first-round RT-PCR of the TCR CDR3. TCRdb ran MiXCR on the multiplex PCR reads and lists one entry per CDR3 protein. This sample carries about 570,000 distinct CDR3 sequences, roughly 46% of them seen once, and the ten largest clones take over 15%. Sample: peripheral blood or thyroid tissue (not recorded which). These receptors were collected from an adult woman with Graves' disease, either hyperthyroidism or ophthalmopathy (not recorded which).

V and J are TRBV5-1 and TRBJ2-7; perhaps D is TRBD1 or TRBD2 (6 bases each). With 5 bases removed from V and 4 bases from J, the gap between germline ends came to 19 bases. The CDR3 runs 15 residues. CDR1 and CDR2 from the germline V gene are SGHRS and YFSETQ. The chain's CDR3 is CASRAGTRKPYEQYF. As DNA, the CDR3 is TGCGCCAGCAGGGCGGGGACACGTAAACCTTACGAGCAGTACTTC.

This clonotype was picked up many times. This chain joins TRBV24-1 and TRBJ2-5; D is tentatively TRBD1 or TRBD2 (5 bases each). CDR1 and CDR2 from the germline V gene are KGHDR and SFDVKD. The CDR3 covers 12 residues. Trimming pared 5 bases from V and 5 bases from J, leaving 8 bases between. Here the CDR3 reads CATSGDVETQYF. The CDR3 DNA follows: TGTGCCACCAGTGGGGACGTCGAGACCCAGTACTTC.

With regard to this clonotype: The DNA is left out, because the CDR3 cannot be placed on it with certainty; the CDR3 is given as TCRdb lists it. The genes are TRBV29-1 and TRBJ2-7; the D call in the table, TRBD2, was not verified against the DNA. The CDR3 is 19 amino acids in total, end residues counted. CDR1 and CDR2 from the germline V gene are SQVTM and ANQGSEA. CDR3 protein: CSVAPAVRLTSGSSYEQYF.

This chain connects TRBV19 to TRBJ1-2, with D unclear. Trimming removed 4 bases from V and 5 bases from J, with 11 bases in between. Germline CDR1 reads LNHDA; CDR2 reads SQIVND (reference sequence). The CDR3 is made up of 13 amino acids. In DNA form, the CDR3 reads TGTGCCAGTAGTACCGGCTTAGGGTATGGCTACACCTTC. Amino acids: CASSTGLGYGYTF.

The V gene is TRBV11-1, the J gene TRBJ2-5; D unresolved. Germline V CDR1 and CDR2: SGHAT, FQDESV (reference sequence). CDR3 length: 13 amino acids. The germline V and J ends were trimmed by 5 bases and 3 bases, with 10 bases remaining between them. The CDR3 sequence is CASSLMKEETQYF. The CDR3 DNA reads TGTGCCAGCAGCCTTATGAAGGAAGAGACCCAGTACTTC.

V gene TRBV14 combines with J gene TRBJ1-5, with 7 bases that match TRBD1. V was clipped by 11 bases and J by 2 bases; unmatched bases: 9. The CDR3 extends over 14 amino acids. The V gene's germline CDR1 is SGHDN and CDR2 FVKESK. The CDR3 protein is CAPDRELCNQPQHF. DNA of the CDR3: TGTGCCCCCGACAGGGAGCTTTGCAATCAGCCCCAGCATTTT.

This clonotype was seen a handful of times. The chain is built from TRBV10-3 and TRBJ2-2; a possible D gene is TRBD1 (5 bases). Germline V gene lookup returns CDR1 ENHRY and CDR2 SYGVKD. V lost 6 bases, J lost 8 bases, and 7 bases lay in between. The CDR3 loop spans 11 amino acids. The CDR3 region is CAISRTGELFF. In DNA form, the CDR3 reads TGTGCCATCAGCCGGACAGGGGAGCTGTTTTTT.

This clonotype was detected ten times or more. The V call is TRBV20-1, the J call TRBJ2-7; 8 nucleotides align to TRBD1. The CDR3 contains 14 residues. Germline-derived CDR1 and CDR2 are DFQATT and SNEGSKA (reference sequence). The V segment lost 2 bases and the J segment 7 bases; nucleotides outside the gene matches: 10. The DNA for the CDR3 is TGCAGTGCTAGACAGCTGCAGACAGGGGTTGAGCAGTACTTC. It encodes CSARQLQTGVEQYF.

This clonotype came up a few times. V usage is TRBV11-2 and J usage is TRBJ2-5, with D hard to call. The CDR3 runs to 13 residues. CDR1 and CDR2 from the germline V gene are SGHAT and FQNNGV. The V end was cut by 4 bases, the J end by 5 bases, with 11 bases between. CDR3 DNA: TGTGCCAGCAGCTCTGGCCATGTCGAGACCCAGTACTTC. Translated, it gives CASSSGHVETQYF.

In its sample, this clonotype was seen many times. The chain combines TRBV9 with TRBJ2-7; TRBD2 aligns across 10 bases. The CDR3 contains 15 residues. Losses at the gene ends were 4 bases for V and 5 bases for J; bases not matched to a gene: 9. In germline, CDR1 is SGDLS, CDR2 YYNGEE. The CDR3 sequence is CASSKIAGGGNEQYF. The CDR3 nucleotides are TGTGCCAGCAGCAAAATAGCGGGAGGAGGGAACGAGCAGTACTTC.

This clonotype was found a few times. J is TRBJ2-2 and V is TRBV28; weak D call: TRBD2 (6 bases). V gave up 6 bases and J gave up 0 bases, with 11 bases separating them. This CDR3 has 15 residues. The germline V gene encodes CDR1 MDHEN and CDR2 SYDVKM. DNA of the CDR3: TGTGCCAGCAGCCCCGGGGGATCGAACACCGGGGAGCTGTTTTTT. This codes for CASSPGGSNTGELFF.

This clonotype was observed at least ten times. J is TRBJ1-5 and V is TRBV6-1, with D unclear. The length of the CDR3 is 13 residues. Germline CDR1 and CDR2: MNHNS and SASEGT. Trimming left V 5 bases short and J 4 bases short, with 9 bases between. The CDR3 protein is CASSLGFNQPQHF. CDR3 in DNA: TGTGCCAGCAGTCTAGGTTTTAATCAGCCCCAGCATTTT.

V usage is TRBV7-3 and J usage is TRBJ1-2; D is undetermined. Germline CDR1 is SGHTA and CDR2 is FQGTGA. V lost 5 bases, J lost 10 bases, and 11 bases lay in between. The CDR3 totals 11 residues. Here the CDR3 reads CASSRDVDYTF. The CDR3 coding sequence is TGTGCCAGCAGCCGTGATGTGGACTACACCTTC.

V is TRBV19 and J is TRBJ1-1; possibly TRBD1 for D (6 bases). CDR3 length: 16 amino acids. V dropped 5 bases and J dropped 3 bases, with 19 bases sitting between them. Per germline, CDR1 LNHDA and CDR2 SQIVND (reference sequence). CDR3 sequence reads: CASSPALRTGYTEAFF. The CDR3 region has the DNA TGTGCCAGTAGTCCAGCATTGCGTACAGGGTACACTGAAGCTTTCTTT. The full variable domain, in which reference TRBV19 and TRBJ1-1 provide the parts outside the CDR3, is DGGITQSPKYLFRKEGQNVTLSCEQNLNHDAMYWYRQDPGQGLRLIYYSQIVNDFQKGDIAEGYSVSREKKESFPLTVTSAQKNPTAFYLCASSPALRTGYTEAFFGQGTRLTVV.

The CDR3 nucleotides are TGTGCCCCGGCTAATCCGAGGACTGAAGCTTTCTTT. This translates into CAPANPRTEAFF. The chain links TRBV7-6 to TRBJ1-1, with unresolved D. From germline, CDR1 is SGHVS and CDR2 FNYEAQ. This CDR3 contains 12 residues. Trimming stripped 11 bases from V and 5 bases from J, with 15 bases between.

The sample holds many counts of this clonotype. The chain combines TRBV5-5 with TRBJ2-5; D is uncertain. The germline CDR1 and CDR2 sequences are SGHKS and YYEKEE (reference sequence). This CDR3 spans 14 amino acids. V was pared by 0 bases and J by 4 bases, with 10 bases between. CDR3 coding DNA: TGTGCCAGCAGCTTGGTGGTCAGAAGAGAGACCCAGTACTTC. Amino acids: CASSLVVRRETQYF.

With regard to this clonotype: A single base separates this from a much larger clone, so it may be a read error. This chain links TRBV9 with TRBJ2-2; TRBD2 might be the D (7 bases). The CDR3 length is 19 residues. Germline CDR1 SGDLS, CDR2 YYNGEE. Here the CDR3 reads CASSVSASGLRGGSGEPFF. In nucleotides, the CDR3 is TGTGCCAGCAGCGTCTCGGCTAGCGGACTCCGAGGGGGGTCCGGGGAGCCGTTTTTT.

This clonotype came up many times. The genes are TRBV11-2 and TRBJ2-7; TRBD2 aligns across 10 bases. V shed 4 bases and J 1 base; nucleotides not matched to a gene: 10. The CDR3 sequence is 17 residues long. Germline values: CDR1 SGHAT, CDR2 FQNNGV. The CDR3 DNA reads as TGTGCCAGCAGCTCACTAGCGGGAACTACCCCGTCCTACGAGCAGTACTTC. Translated: CASSSLAGTTPSYEQYF.

The chain has TRBV20-1 and TRBJ2-7, with 9 bases that match TRBD2. Germline lookup yields CDR1 DFQATT and CDR2 SNEGSKA (reference sequence). CDR3 length: 14 residues. V lost 4 bases to trimming and J lost 0 bases; unmatched junction nucleotides: 4. Here the CDR3 DNA reads TGCAGTGCTACTAAACTAGCGGGCTCCTACGAGCAGTACTTC. Residues: CSATKLAGSYEQYF.

With regard to this clonotype: One junction end disagrees with the germline gene, perhaps due to a read error. The chain links TRBV20-1 to TRBJ2-7; 10 positions match TRBD1. From germline, CDR1 is DFQATT and CDR2 SNEGSKA (reference sequence). The CDR3 is 16 residues long. DNA for the CDR3: TGCAGTGCTAGAGATTTAGGACAGGGGGACACCGGGGAGCTGTACTTC. Its translation: CSARDLGQGDTGELYF.

This clonotype was seen repeatedly, ten times or more. The rearrangement joins TRBV27 to TRBJ2-7; perhaps TRBD1 as D (6 bases). V lost 8 bases, J lost 3 bases, and 14 bases lay in between. The CDR3 runs 13 residues. Germline CDR1 and CDR2: MNHEY and SMNVEV (reference sequence). The CDR3, as DNA: TGTGCCAGCCGACCGGACAGCCGCTACGAGCAGTACTTC. Protein sequence: CASRPDSRYEQYF.

A word on this clonotype: A much larger clone lies a single base off, so this may be a read error. The chain carries TRBV3-1 and TRBJ1-5, with a possible D match to TRBD1 (6 bases). The CDR3 runs 14 residues. Germline assignment: CDR1 LGHDT and CDR2 YNNKEL (reference sequence). DNA for the CDR3: TGTGCCAGCAGCCAAAGGGGGATCAATCAGCCCCACCATTTT. Translating it yields CASSQRGINQPHHF.

A note on this clonotype: Sequence at one end of the junction differs from germline and may be a read error. The V and J genes are TRBV7-6 and TRBJ2-5; perhaps TRBD2 as D (5 bases). This CDR3 comprises 17 residues. Germline-derived CDR1 and CDR2 are SGHVS and FNYEAQ. This chain's CDR3 is CASSQRSPPGWQETKYF. The CDR3 DNA follows: TGTGCCAGCAGCCAAAGATCCCCCCCGGGGTGGCAAGAGACCAAGTACTTC. Full variable domain (missing parts from reference TRBV7-6 and TRBJ2-5): GAGVSQSPRYKVTKRGQDVALRCDPISGHVSLYWYRQALGQGPEFLTYFNYEAQQDKSGLPNDRFSAERPEGSISTLTIQRTEQRDSAMYRCASSQRSPPGWQETKYFGPGTRLLVL.

This clonotype was picked up many times. The V gene is TRBV5-1, the J gene TRBJ2-7; D gene uncertain. The CDR3 spans 18 residues. Looked up from germline, CDR1 is SGHRS and CDR2 is YFSETQ. Trimming cost V 4 bases and J 0 bases, with 23 bases left between them. In DNA form, the CDR3 reads TGCGCCAGCAGCCCACGGAAGCTGTTACGACCAGGCTCCTACGAGCAGTACTTC. Its translation: CASSPRKLLRPGSYEQYF. The variable domain in full, with the rest retrieved from reference TRBV5-1 and TRBJ2-7, is KAGVTQTPRYLIKTRGQQVTLSCSPISGHRSVSWYQQTPGQGLQFLFEYFSETQRNKGNFPGRFSGRQFSNSRSEMNVSTLELGDSALYLCASSPRKLLRPGSYEQYFGPGTRLTVT.

The J gene is TRBJ1-1, the V gene TRBV10-3; the D is unclear. Germline V lookup: CDR1 ENHRY, CDR2 SYGVKD. This CDR3 contains 10 residues. V lost 8 bases, J lost 3 bases, and 4 bases lay in between. In DNA, the CDR3 is TGTGCCATCTGGGACACTGAAGCTTTCTTT. Translated, it gives CAIWDTEAFF.

A remark on this clonotype: A much larger clone is a single base away; this may be a read error. CDR3 DNA: TGTGCCAGCACCCGACCAGGGAGGGTCGGTGAAGCTTTATTT. It translates to CASTRPGRVGEALF. The chain recombines TRBV6-5 with TRBJ1-1; D is perhaps TRBD1 (5 bases). Looked up from germline, CDR1 is MNHEY and CDR2 is SVGAGI. This CDR3 has 14 amino acids.

This clonotype has ten or more counts. The chain carries TRBV7-2 and TRBJ2-3; D is perhaps TRBD2 (5 bases). CDR1 is SGHTA, CDR2 FQGNSA, per germline. The CDR3 has 15 residues. The V end lost 5 bases, the J end lost 7 bases, and 19 bases lay between the germline ends. The CDR3 here is CASSPDSAMGNTQYF. CDR3 in DNA: TGTGCCAGCAGCCCGGACTCGGCGATGGGTAATACGCAGTATTTT.

V usage is TRBV12-3 or TRBV12-4 and J usage is TRBJ1-5; D ambiguous. Trimming removed 3 bases from V and 4 bases from J, with 10 bases in between. The CDR3 spans 14 residues. The CDR3 bases are TGTGCCAGCAGTTTCAGGCAGCGTAATCAGCCCCAGCATTTT. It specifies CASSFRQRNQPQHF.